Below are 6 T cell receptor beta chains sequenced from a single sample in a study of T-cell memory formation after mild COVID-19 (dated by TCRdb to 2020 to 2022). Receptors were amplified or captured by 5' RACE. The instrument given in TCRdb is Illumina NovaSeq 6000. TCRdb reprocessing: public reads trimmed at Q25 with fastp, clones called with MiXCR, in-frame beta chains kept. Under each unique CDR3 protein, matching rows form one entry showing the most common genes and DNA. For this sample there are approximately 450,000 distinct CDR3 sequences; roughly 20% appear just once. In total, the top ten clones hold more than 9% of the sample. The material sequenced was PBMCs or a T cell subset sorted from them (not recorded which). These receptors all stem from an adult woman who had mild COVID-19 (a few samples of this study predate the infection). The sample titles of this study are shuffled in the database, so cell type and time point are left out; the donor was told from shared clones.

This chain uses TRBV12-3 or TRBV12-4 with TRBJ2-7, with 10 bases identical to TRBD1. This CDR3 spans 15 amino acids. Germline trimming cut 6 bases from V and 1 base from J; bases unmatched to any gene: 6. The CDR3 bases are TGTGCCAGCAGACTCGACAGGGGGCCATCCTACGAGCAGTACTTC. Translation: CASRLDRGPSYEQYF.

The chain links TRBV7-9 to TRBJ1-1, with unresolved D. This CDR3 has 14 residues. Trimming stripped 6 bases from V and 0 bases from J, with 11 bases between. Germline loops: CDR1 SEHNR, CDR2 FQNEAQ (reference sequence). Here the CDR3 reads CASRKPGLNTEAFF. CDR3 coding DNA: TGTGCCAGCAGGAAACCGGGCTTGAACACTGAAGCTTTCTTT.

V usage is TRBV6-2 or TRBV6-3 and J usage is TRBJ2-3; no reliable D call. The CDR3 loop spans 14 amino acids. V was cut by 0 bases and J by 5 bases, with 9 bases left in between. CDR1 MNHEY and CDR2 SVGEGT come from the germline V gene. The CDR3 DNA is TGTGCCAGCAGTTACTCGCTCCAAGGAGATACGCAGTATTTT. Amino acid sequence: CASSYSLQGDTQYF.

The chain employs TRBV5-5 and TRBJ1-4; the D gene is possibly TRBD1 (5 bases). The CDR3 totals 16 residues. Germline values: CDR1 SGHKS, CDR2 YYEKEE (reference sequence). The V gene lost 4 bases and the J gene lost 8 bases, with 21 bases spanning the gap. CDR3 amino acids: CASSAWDRGGEEKLFF. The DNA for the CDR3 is TGTGCCAGCAGCGCATGGGACCGAGGCGGGGAAGAAAAACTGTTTTTT.

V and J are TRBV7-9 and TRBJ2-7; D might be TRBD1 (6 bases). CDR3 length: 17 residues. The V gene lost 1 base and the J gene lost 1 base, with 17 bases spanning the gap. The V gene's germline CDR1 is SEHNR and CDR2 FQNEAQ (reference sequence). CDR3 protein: CASSLVGRGARSYEQYF. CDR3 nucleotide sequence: TGTGCCAGCAGCTTAGTGGGCAGGGGAGCGCGATCCTACGAGCAGTACTTC.

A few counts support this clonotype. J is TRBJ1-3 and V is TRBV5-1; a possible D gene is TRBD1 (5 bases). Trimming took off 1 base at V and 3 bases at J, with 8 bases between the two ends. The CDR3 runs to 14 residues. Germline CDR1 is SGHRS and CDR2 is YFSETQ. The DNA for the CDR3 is TGCGCCAGCAGCTTGACAGGATATGGAAACACCATATATTTT. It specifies CASSLTGYGNTIYF. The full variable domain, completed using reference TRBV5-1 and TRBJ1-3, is KAGVTQTPRYLIKTRGQQVTLSCSPISGHRSVSWYQQTPGQGLQFLFEYFSETQRNKGNFPGRFSGRQFSNSRSEMNVSTLELGDSALYLCASSLTGYGNTIYFGEGSWLTVV.